These 9 T cell receptor beta chains were all obtained from the same sample, sequenced in a study of T cells after yellow fever vaccination (dated by TCRdb to between 2019 and 2020). In light of the paper, this sample's treatment or condition label describes: live attenuated yellow fever vaccine strain. Library generation was performed with 5' RACE. Sequencing instrument: Illumina HiSeq 2500. TCRdb ran its own pipeline on the public reads, namely fastp trimming at Q25 and MiXCR clone calling, and kept in-frame beta chains. Rows merge per CDR3 protein into single entries with the most common DNA and genes. In all, the sample holds 200,000 to 250,000 distinct CDR3 sequences, and 6.9% of those were seen once. The ten largest clones represent approximately 0.87% of the sample. The sequencing here drew on CD4+ T cells sorted from PBMCs, taken 15 days after the yellow fever booster vaccination. The receptors here all came from a man aged 25-45 years who received the YFV17D yellow fever vaccine.

This clonotype appeared many times. This rearrangement joins TRBV12-3 or TRBV12-4 to TRBJ2-1; 10 bases fit TRBD2. The J segment lost 3 bases and the V segment lost 7 bases, leaving 6 bases of the junction unmatched. The length of the CDR3 is 15 residues. The CDR3, as DNA: TGTGCCAGCATCCCGACTAGCGGGTTCTACAATGAGCAGTTCTTC. Its translation is CASIPTSGFYNEQFF.

Ten or more counts support this clonotype. The rearrangement links TRBV15 to TRBJ2-3; D gene uncertain. This CDR3 is built from 13 residues. Germline CDR1 and CDR2: LNHNV and YYDKDF (reference sequence). V was cut by 0 bases and J by 4 bases, with 5 bases left in between. CDR3 in DNA: TGTGCCACCAGCAGAGATCTCCCAGATACGCAGTATTTT. Protein sequence: CATSRDLPDTQYF.

V usage is TRBV7-9 and J usage is TRBJ2-7, with 7 positions matching TRBD2. Germline CDR1 is SEHNR and CDR2 is FQNEAQ (reference sequence). This CDR3 region has 14 residues. The junction had 5 bases not matched to a gene; V was cut back by 3 bases and J by 3 bases. The CDR3 loop reads CASSFGGDYYEQYF. The CDR3 DNA sequence: TGTGCCAGCAGCTTTGGGGGGGACTACTACGAGCAGTACTTC.

This sequence joins TRBV5-4 and TRBJ2-2; D assignment may be TRBD1 or TRBD2 (5 bases each). This CDR3 contains 17 residues. Germline CDR1 and CDR2: SGHNT and YYREEE (reference sequence). Trimming cost V 4 bases and J 1 base, with 17 bases left between them. In DNA, the CDR3 is TGTGCCAGCAGCGCGCCCGAGGGGCGGAGGAACACCGGGGAGCTGTTTTTT. It yields the protein CASSAPEGRRNTGELFF.

This clonotype was seen a handful of times. The CDR3 protein is CSAPDRTLTGELFF. CDR3 coding DNA: TGCAGTGCGCCGGACCGTACTCTCACCGGGGAGCTGTTTTTT. The chain has TRBV20-1 and TRBJ2-2; D gene ambiguous. The CDR3 has 14 residues. Germline values: CDR1 DFQATT, CDR2 SNEGSKA (reference sequence). V dropped 6 bases and J dropped 4 bases, with 15 bases sitting between them.

The chain is built from TRBV6-1 and TRBJ2-1, with TRBD2 matching over 10 bases. This CDR3 comprises 15 residues. CDR1 is MNHNS, CDR2 SASEGT, per germline. V gave up 8 bases and J gave up 7 bases; unmatched junction bases: 11. CDR3 region: CASAPGTSVMNEQFF. CDR3 nucleotide sequence: TGTGCCAGCGCCCCCGGGACTAGCGTTATGAATGAGCAGTTCTTC.

This clonotype has at least ten counts. The CDR3 protein is CATSREGTGGRRTEAFF. The CDR3 DNA follows: TGTGCCACCAGCAGAGAGGGGACAGGGGGTAGGAGGACTGAAGCTTTCTTT. The chain is built from TRBV15 and TRBJ1-1, with 11 bases identical to TRBD1. This CDR3 has 17 amino acids. From germline, CDR1 is LNHNV and CDR2 YYDKDF (reference sequence). V lost 0 bases and J lost 5; bases outside the gene matches: 8.

This clonotype was seen more than once but under ten times. This CDR3 is CSGRGDTGELFF. CDR3 in DNA: TGCAGTGGGAGGGGCGACACCGGGGAGCTGTTTTTT. This chain links TRBV20-1 with TRBJ2-2; D might be TRBD2 (6 bases). This CDR3 spans 12 amino acids. CDR1 is DFQATT and CDR2 is SNEGSKA in the germline V gene (reference sequence). The germline V and J ends were trimmed by 7 bases and 3 bases, with 9 bases remaining between them.

This clonotype was detected only a few times. The chain carries TRBV25-1 and TRBJ1-5; TRBD1 might be the D (6 bases). Trimming cost V 3 bases and J 2 bases, with 8 bases left between them. CDR1 and CDR2 (germline): MGHDK, SYGVNS. There are 14 residues in the CDR3. CDR3 amino acids: CASSDTGRNQPQHF. CDR3 in DNA: TGTGCCAGCAGTGACACAGGGCGCAATCAGCCCCAGCATTTT.